The 18 T cell receptor beta chains below were found in one sample sequenced in a study of blood T cell repertoires in COVID-19. Here immunoSEQ multiplex PCR was the method, and the copy in TCRdb shows in-frame clones only, minus some. The table has a few hundred thousand clones, approximately 82% seen once. The specimen was PBMCs or T cells enriched from blood (not recorded which). The receptors come from a man aged 40-49 years who had recovered from COVID-19.

This clone was seen more than once but under ten times. This chain connects TRBV18 to TRBJ1-1, with D perhaps TRBD1 (6 bases). CDR3 length: 17 residues. CDR1 and CDR2 (germline): KGHSH, LQKENI. The V and J ends lost 6 bases and 1 base respectively, with 21 bases between them. CDR3 residues: CASSSGQPNIGNTEAFF. The CDR3 coding sequence is TGTGCCAGCTCGTCTGGACAGCCTAATATAGGGAACACTGAAGCTTTCTTT.

The chain uses TRBV7-2 and TRBJ2-7, with 10 nucleotides matching TRBD2. J gave up 7 bases and V 3 bases, and 6 bases lay outside the gene matches. The CDR3 contains 14 residues. Per germline, CDR1 SGHTA and CDR2 FQGNSA. CDR3 residues: CASSLGGLAWEQYF. In nucleotides, the CDR3 is TGTGCCAGCAGCTTGGGGGGACTAGCGTGGGAGCAGTACTTC.

The chain recombines TRBV27 with TRBJ2-7; D not certain. Germline V CDR1 and CDR2: MNHEY, SMNVEV (reference sequence). The CDR3 loop spans 12 amino acids. Trimming removed 4 bases at V and 1 base at J, with 5 bases between. CDR3 sequence (DNA): TGTGCCAGCAGTTCACATTCCTACGAGCAGTACTTC. Amino acid sequence: CASSSHSYEQYF.

The chain couples TRBV7-2 to TRBJ1-2; TRBD1 aligns across 10 bases. V was pared by 5 bases and J by 8 bases, with 5 bases of the junction left unmatched. This CDR3 region has 13 residues. CDR1 and CDR2 from the germline V gene are SGHTA and FQGNSA. The CDR3 here is CASSGTGEYGYTF. The CDR3 bases are TGTGCCAGCAGCGGGACAGGGGAGTACGGCTACACCTTC.

The chain employs TRBV24-1 and TRBJ2-1; TRBD2 matches 13 bases. The germline V gene encodes CDR1 KGHDR and CDR2 SFDVKD. V gave up 7 bases and J gave up 5 bases; unmatched junction bases: 13. This CDR3 is 18 amino acids long. As DNA, the CDR3 is TGTGCCACCAGCGACTTGACAGCGACTAGCGGGAGGAACAATGAGCAGTTCTTC. Its protein product is CATSDLTATSGRNNEQFF.

The table lists this clone with a count of one. The chain uses TRBV28 and TRBJ1-2, with D possibly matching TRBD1 (5 bases). CDR3 length equals 11 residues. Germline lookup yields CDR1 MDHEN and CDR2 SYDVKM. The V and J ends lost 6 bases and 11 bases respectively, with 13 bases between them. The CDR3 region is CASSLEGAYTF. CDR3 sequence (DNA): TGTGCCAGCAGCCTCGAAGGGGCGTACACCTTC.

The J gene is TRBJ1-3, the V gene TRBV28; 9 nucleotides line up with TRBD1. The germline V gene has CDR1 MDHEN and CDR2 SYDVKM. This CDR3 comprises 19 residues. The V gene end was trimmed by 5 bases and the J gene end by 1 base; junction bases not matched to a gene: 15. DNA for the CDR3: TGTGCCAGCAGTGCGCTCCGGGACAGGGCTTTAATGTCTGGAAACACCATATATTTT. Translating it yields CASSALRDRALMSGNTIYF.

This chain connects TRBV4-2 to TRBJ1-5; 8 nucleotides align to TRBD1. Germline lookup yields CDR1 LGHNA and CDR2 YNFKEQ. The CDR3 has 15 residues. V trimming: 0 bases; J trimming: 3 bases; junction bases outside the gene matches: 1. The CDR3 reads CASSQDQGANQPQHF. CDR3 bases: TGTGCCAGCAGCCAAGATCAGGGGGCCAATCAGCCCCAGCATTTT.

V is TRBV13 and J is TRBJ2-1; weak D call: TRBD2 (6 bases). The CDR3 totals 15 residues. The V end lost 5 bases, the J end lost 5 bases, and 16 bases lay between the germline ends. Germline loops: CDR1 PRHDT, CDR2 FYEKMQ (reference sequence). CDR3 DNA sequence: TGTGCCAGCAGCGTCCTGTTGGCGGGGCACAATGAGCAGTTCTTC. Translated: CASSVLLAGHNEQFF. Full variable domain (missing parts from reference TRBV13 and TRBJ2-1): AAGVIQSPRHLIKEKRETATLKCYPIPRHDTVYWYQQGPGQDPQFLISFYEKMQSDKGSIPDRFSAQQFSDYHSELNMSSLELGDSALYFCASSVLLAGHNEQFFGPGTRLTVL.

V and J are TRBV2 and TRBJ2-4; 9 positions agree with TRBD1. The germline V gene encodes CDR1 SNHLY and CDR2 FYNNEI. This CDR3 is built from 15 residues. The J segment lost 1 base and the V segment lost 6 bases, leaving 4 bases of the junction unmatched. The CDR3 region has the DNA TGTGCCAGCAGCCGGACAGGGGATGCCAAAAACATTCAGTACTTC. As protein: CASSRTGDAKNIQYF.

This chain connects TRBV9 to TRBJ1-2; 10 nucleotides align to TRBD1. This CDR3 region has 14 residues. Germline V CDR1 and CDR2: SGDLS, YYNGEE. V gave up 4 bases and J gave up 8 bases; unmatched junction bases: 8. CDR3 loop: CASSLLTGGGGYTF. CDR3 nucleotides: TGTGCCAGCAGCCTCCTGACAGGGGGCGGCGGCTACACCTTC.

The count of this clone is one. The chain couples TRBV28 to TRBJ1-3; D is perhaps TRBD1 (6 bases). The CDR3 loop spans 14 amino acids. Trimming left V 2 bases short and J 4 bases short, with 9 bases between. Germline CDR1 is MDHEN and CDR2 is SYDVKM. CDR3 loop: CASSLLGTGNTIYF. CDR3 sequence (DNA): TGTGCCAGCAGTTTACTTGGGACAGGAAACACCATATATTTT. Combining the CDR3 with reference TRBV28 and TRBJ1-3 gives the whole variable domain DVKVTQSSRYLVKRTGEKVFLECVQDMDHENMFWYRQDPGLGLRLIYFSYDVKMKEKGDIPEGYSVSREKKERFSLILESASTNQTSMYLCASSLLGTGNTIYFGEGSWLTVV.

This clone occurred a few times. The chain has TRBV5-1 and TRBJ1-4; D is ambiguous. This CDR3 has 14 amino acids. Germline V gene data show CDR1 as SGHRS and CDR2 as YFSETQ. V was clipped by 3 bases and J by 3 bases, with 9 bases between them. Here the CDR3 reads CASSWQDSNEKLFF. In DNA, the CDR3 is TGCGCCAGCAGCTGGCAAGATTCTAATGAAAAACTGTTTTTT.

This chain connects TRBV5-6 to TRBJ1-1; 9 positions agree with TRBD1. Unmatched junction bases numbered 6, after V lost 4 bases and J lost 11 bases. Germline V lookup: CDR1 SGHDT, CDR2 YYEEEE. CDR3 length: 12 residues. CDR3 sequence: CASSRLTGGAFF. DNA of the CDR3: TGTGCCAGCAGCCGATTGACAGGGGGGGCTTTCTTT.

The chain couples TRBV6-5 to TRBJ1-1, with 7 bases matching TRBD1. The V segment lost 6 bases and the J segment 5 bases; nucleotides outside the gene matches: 9. The CDR3 consists of 14 residues. The germline gives CDR1 MNHEY, CDR2 SVGAGI. As DNA, the CDR3 is TGTGCCAGCAGCTTTGACAGGGCCAGGACTGAAGCTTTCTTT. Its protein is CASSFDRARTEAFF.

CDR3 coding DNA: TGCGCCAGCAGCTTGGGGACAGGGAACACCGGGGAGCTGTTTTTT. The encoded protein is CASSLGTGNTGELFF. The rearrangement joins TRBV5-1 to TRBJ2-2, with 7 nucleotides matching TRBD1. V was clipped by 0 bases and J by 1 base; unmatched bases: 0. CDR1 and CDR2 (germline): SGHRS, YFSETQ. The length of the CDR3 is 15 residues.

The chain is built from TRBV12-3 or TRBV12-4 and TRBJ1-1; the D is unclear. The CDR3 covers 13 residues. Trimming stripped 5 bases from V and 1 base from J, with 8 bases between. CDR3 sequence reads: CASSPQWNTEAFF. The CDR3, as DNA: TGTGCCAGCAGTCCCCAATGGAACACTGAAGCTTTCTTT.

This chain uses TRBV6-4 with TRBJ2-3; D unclear. Germline V gene lookup returns CDR1 MRHNA and CDR2 SNTAGT. The CDR3 totals 14 residues. Trimming shortened V by 4 bases and J by 4 bases, and 12 bases separated the two germline ends. CDR3 coding DNA: TGTGCCAGCAGTGTGGCTAGTCGGTCAGATACGCAGTATTTT. Its translation is CASSVASRSDTQYF.